Below are 12 T cell receptor beta chains sequenced from a single sample in a study of T cells in Graves' hyperthyroidism and ophthalmopathy. Authors of the study amplified TCR beta CDR3 regions from RNA transcripts. The TCR CDR3 was amplified in a first-round RT-PCR using the HTBI primer set. Via MiXCR, TCRdb re-called the multiplex PCR reads, giving one row per CDR3 protein. Counted here are 600,000 or so distinct CDR3 sequences, under 60% occurring once; the ten biggest clones make up 8.2%. Sequenced input: peripheral blood or thyroid tissue (not recorded which). The receptor set was obtained from a woman aged 18-35 years with Graves' hyperthyroidism.

CDR3 protein: CASRQPGYGNQPQHF. CDR3 DNA: TGTGCCAGCAGGCAACCAGGGTATGGGAATCAGCCCCAGCATTTT. This rearrangement joins TRBV11-2 to TRBJ1-5; maybe TRBD1 (5 bases). There are 15 residues in the CDR3. Trimming removed 6 bases from V and 4 bases from J, with 16 bases in between. The germline V gene has CDR1 SGHAT and CDR2 FQNNGV.

The chain has TRBV2 and TRBJ2-3, with no clear D. Germline CDR1 is SNHLY and CDR2 is FYNNEI. This CDR3 has 11 residues. The ends were cut back, 4 bases at V and 5 bases at J, with 4 bases in the middle. CDR3 in DNA: TGTGCCAGCAGTGCTTTAGATACGCAGTATTTT. Its translation: CASSALDTQYF.

This clonotype has more than one count but fewer than ten. V gene TRBV6-5 combines with J gene TRBJ2-7; TRBD2 matches 7 bases. Germline-derived CDR1 and CDR2 are MNHEY and SVGAGI. This CDR3 region has 12 residues. With V trimmed by 6 bases and J by 4 bases, 3 bases remained unmatched. The CDR3 bases are TGTGCCAGCAGAGCGGGAAGGTACGAGCAGTACTTC. Translation gives CASRAGRYEQYF.

This clonotype has more than one count but fewer than ten. The CDR3 DNA sequence: TGTGCCACCAGTGAACGAGATGGGGGGTCCGAGCAGTACTTC. Amino acids: CATSERDGGSEQYF. The V and J genes are TRBV24-1 and TRBJ2-7, with D perhaps matching TRBD2 (6 bases). V lost 4 bases, J lost 6 bases, and 15 bases lay in between. The CDR3 is 14 residues long. In germline, CDR1 is KGHDR, CDR2 SFDVKD.

Concerning this clonotype: This sequence may be a read error, since a much larger clone differs from it by one base. The chain uses TRBV6-1 and TRBJ1-6, with D tentatively TRBD1 (5 bases). Germline-derived CDR1 and CDR2 are MNHNS and SASEGT. This CDR3 is built from 12 residues. CDR3 protein: CASRDNNPPLHF. The CDR3 coding sequence is TGTGCCAGCAGGGACAATAATCCACCCCTCCACTTT.

This clonotype was observed once. This chain joins TRBV25-1 and TRBJ1-1, with 8 positions matching TRBD1. This CDR3 is built from 16 residues. The germline V gene encodes CDR1 MGHDK and CDR2 SYGVNS. The ends lost 6 bases at V and 1 base at J; junction bases unmatched: 10. For the CDR3, the DNA is TGTGCCAGCAGCTTGGGGCCAGGGGGCAGGAACACTGAAGCTTTCTTT. It specifies CASSLGPGGRNTEAFF.

This chain joins TRBV29-1 and TRBJ2-2; 10 bases are shared with TRBD1. CDR3 length equals 16 residues. Per the germline V gene, CDR1 is SQVTM and CDR2 is ANQGSEA. The V and J ends lost 7 bases and 0 bases, in that order; junction bases with no gene match: 8. The CDR3 DNA reads TGCAGCGAACCGCCGGGACAGGGGTCGAACACCGGGGAGCTGTTTTTT. Translation gives CSEPPGQGSNTGELFF.

This clonotype was observed a few times. The CDR3: CASTLGGTRAHYEQYF. The CDR3 DNA reads as TGCGCCAGCACCCTTGGGGGGACTAGAGCCCATTACGAGCAGTACTTC. This chain links TRBV10-2 with TRBJ2-7; 8 bases agree with TRBD2. V lost 7 bases and J lost 4; bases outside the gene matches: 15. CDR3 length equals 16 residues. Germline V lookup: CDR1 WSHSY, CDR2 SAAADI.

This sequence joins TRBV20-1 and TRBJ2-2; a possible D gene is TRBD2 (6 bases). This CDR3 is 14 amino acids long. Trimming took 3 bases from V and 1 from J, leaving 9 bases between them. The germline gives CDR1 DFQATT, CDR2 SNEGSKA (reference sequence). CDR3 residues: CSARVEGNTGELFF. The CDR3 DNA reads TGCAGTGCTAGGGTGGAGGGGAACACCGGGGAGCTGTTTTTT.

This clonotype was counted ten times or more. V gene TRBV29-1 combines with J gene TRBJ2-7, with D unresolved. Trimming cost V 1 base and J 5 bases, with 9 bases left between them. This CDR3 has 12 residues. The germline V gene encodes CDR1 SQVTM and CDR2 ANQGSEA. The CDR3 is CSVEGSIHEQYF. The CDR3 nucleotides read TGCAGCGTTGAAGGTAGTATCCACGAGCAGTACTTC.

V and J are TRBV4-1 and TRBJ1-2, with TRBD1 as a possible D gene (5 bases). The CDR3 is 14 residues long. Germline CDR1 reads MGHRA; CDR2 reads YSYEKL. The germline V and J ends were trimmed by 0 bases and 5 bases, with 10 bases remaining between them. The CDR3 DNA is TGCGCCAGCAGCCAAGATACGGGGGGGTATGGCTACACCTTC. Protein product: CASSQDTGGYGYTF.

There are a few counts of this clonotype. The chain carries TRBV6-5 and TRBJ2-7; TRBD1 is a possible D gene (5 bases). The germline V and J ends were trimmed by 2 bases and 6 bases, with 11 bases remaining between them. The CDR3 has 13 residues. The germline V gene has CDR1 MNHEY and CDR2 SVGAGI. The CDR3 here is CASSYSRVREQYF. The CDR3 region has the DNA TGTGCCAGCAGTTACAGCAGGGTCCGCGAGCAGTACTTC.